The present T cell receptor beta chain was sequenced within a study of blood T cell repertoires in COVID-19 (dated by TCRdb to 2019 to 2021). Background on the whole study: The collaborator samples originated in the United States, Italy and Spain and spanned the acute and convalescent phases of COVID-19. Samples came from the ongoing ImmuneRACE study (first 160 participants) plus 1,254 subjects from 6 global collaborators. Where available, HLA class I and class II types were obtained from metadata supplied by the sample provider rather than from assay-based typing. Nearly every sample came with metadata listing a de-identified subject ID, COVID-19 status, age in years and sex. A freely available public database, intended as a resource for researchers studying the immune response to SARS-CoV-2, is where the repertoires were released. The material from the prospective study consisted of cDNA or gDNA derived from T cells, B-cell-depleted T cells, or PBMCs. Deeply sampled blood TCRbeta repertoires from subjects exposed to, actively infected with, or recovered from COVID-19 were included in the dataset.

Comments on this clone: Its antigen is currently not known. No much larger clone exists at a distance of one base, and base qualities are not known.

V drops 5 bases and J drops 4 bases, leaving 15 bases in between. The CDR3 goes from the cysteine to the phenylalanine over 15 residues. The only DNA kept is the CDR3, 45 bases in frame from the first base. CDR1 and CDR2, looked up from the germline V gene (reference sequence), are LNHDA and SQIVND. Each collaborating institution followed its own protocols to collect whole blood in K2EDTA tubes. For TCRbeta analysis, collaborator samples were shipped as frozen whole blood, as isolated PBMCs, or as DNA extracted from either sample type. TCRbeta CDR3 regions were amplified from genomic DNA using the immunoSEQ Assay, a bias-controlled multiplex PCR. On the authors' methods: Within the assay, amplification of reference gene primers was used to estimate how many nucleated cells each sample contained. To quantify the absolute abundance of each unique TCRbeta CDR3 rearrangement, sequence reads were collapsed and filtered. Productive Simpson clonality was computed per sample as the square root of Simpson's diversity index over productive rearrangements. The clones in this table, taken by TCRdb from immuneACCESS, are in-frame only. Not every clone is retained; where verified, under half of the shortfall comes from an unresolved V gene, and the cause of the rest is unknown. For V, J and clone size, that table is used; D and trimming come from the DNA. This sample holds 200,000 to 300,000 clones; approximately 84% were observed only once. The top ten clonotypes cover under 2% of the sample.

Points the paper makes about the study in general: The amount of clinical and demographic metadata varied by source and participant and was provided uncurated.

The receptor comes from an elderly woman with acute or convalescent COVID-19. Recombination joined TRBV19 with TRBJ1-3, with the identity of the D gene unclear. Sequenced sample: peripheral blood. The CDR3 region: CASSQQDLGGNTIYF. The DNA sequence is as follows: TGTGCCAGTAGTCAGCAGGATTTAGGCGGAAACACCATATATTTT. Full variable domain (CDR3 extended with the reference TRBV19 and TRBJ1-3 proteins): DGGITQSPKYLFRKEGQNVTLSCEQNLNHDAMYWYRQDPGQGLRLIYYSQIVNDFQKGDIAEGYSVSREKKESFPLTVTSAQKNPTAFYLCASSQQDLGGNTIYFGEGSWLTVV.